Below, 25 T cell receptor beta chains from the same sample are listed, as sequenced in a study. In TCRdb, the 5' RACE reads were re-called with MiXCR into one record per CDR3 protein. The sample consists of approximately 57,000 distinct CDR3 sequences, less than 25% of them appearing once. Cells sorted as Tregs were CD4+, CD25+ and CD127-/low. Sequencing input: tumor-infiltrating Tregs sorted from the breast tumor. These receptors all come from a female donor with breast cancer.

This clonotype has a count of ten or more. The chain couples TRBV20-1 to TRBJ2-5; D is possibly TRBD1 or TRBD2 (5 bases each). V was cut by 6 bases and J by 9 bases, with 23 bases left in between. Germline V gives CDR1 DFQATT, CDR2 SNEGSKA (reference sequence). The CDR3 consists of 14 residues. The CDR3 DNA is TGCAGTGCCCCTCCGATTGAGGCGTTGGGGGCCCAGTACTTC. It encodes CSAPPIEALGAQYF.

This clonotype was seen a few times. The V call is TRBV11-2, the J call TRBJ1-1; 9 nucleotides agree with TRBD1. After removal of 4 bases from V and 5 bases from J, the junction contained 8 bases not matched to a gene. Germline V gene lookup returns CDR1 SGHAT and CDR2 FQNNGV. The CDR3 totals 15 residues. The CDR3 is CASSSIGQGRTEAFF. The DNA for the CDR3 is TGTGCCAGCAGCTCCATTGGACAGGGGAGGACTGAAGCTTTCTTT.

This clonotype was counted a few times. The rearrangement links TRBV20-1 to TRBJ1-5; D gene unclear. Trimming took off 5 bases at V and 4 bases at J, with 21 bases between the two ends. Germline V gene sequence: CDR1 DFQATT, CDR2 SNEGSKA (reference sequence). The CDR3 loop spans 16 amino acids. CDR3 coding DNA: TGCAGTGCTCTAGGTCGGGCAATTGCACCAAATCAGCCCCAGCATTTT. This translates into CSALGRAIAPNQPQHF.

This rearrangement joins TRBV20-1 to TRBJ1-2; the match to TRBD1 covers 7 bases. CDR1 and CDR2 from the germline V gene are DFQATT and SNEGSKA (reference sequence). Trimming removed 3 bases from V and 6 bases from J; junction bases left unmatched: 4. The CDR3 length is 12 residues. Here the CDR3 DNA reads TGCAGTGCTAGGAGAGGGGGCCATGGCTACACCTTC. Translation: CSARRGGHGYTF.

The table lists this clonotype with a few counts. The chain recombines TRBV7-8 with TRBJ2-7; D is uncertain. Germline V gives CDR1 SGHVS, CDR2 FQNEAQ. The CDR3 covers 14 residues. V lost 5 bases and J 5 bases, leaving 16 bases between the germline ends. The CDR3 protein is CASSPNRLLHEQYF. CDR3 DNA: TGTGCCAGCAGCCCGAACCGACTCCTCCACGAGCAGTACTTC. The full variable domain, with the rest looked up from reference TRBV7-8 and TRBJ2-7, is GAGVSQSPRYKVAKRGQDVALRCDPISGHVSLFWYQQALGQGPEFLTYFQNEAQLDKSGLPSDRFFAERPEGSVSTLKIQRTQQEDSAVYLCASSPNRLLHEQYFGPGTRLTVT.

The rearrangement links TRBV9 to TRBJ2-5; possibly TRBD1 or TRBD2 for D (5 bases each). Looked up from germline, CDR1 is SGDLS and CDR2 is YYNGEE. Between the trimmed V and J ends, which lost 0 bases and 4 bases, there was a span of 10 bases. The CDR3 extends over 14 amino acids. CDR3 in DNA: TGTGCCAGCAGCGTAGGAGGGGATCTAGAGACCCAGTACTTC. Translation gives CASSVGGDLETQYF.

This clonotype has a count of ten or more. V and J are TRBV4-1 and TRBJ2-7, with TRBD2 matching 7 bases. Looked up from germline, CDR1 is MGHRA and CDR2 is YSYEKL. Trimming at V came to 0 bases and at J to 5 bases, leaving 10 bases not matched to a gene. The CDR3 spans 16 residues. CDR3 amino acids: CASSQDLGSGINEQYF. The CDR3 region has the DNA TGCGCCAGCAGCCAAGATCTTGGAAGCGGGATCAACGAGCAGTACTTC.

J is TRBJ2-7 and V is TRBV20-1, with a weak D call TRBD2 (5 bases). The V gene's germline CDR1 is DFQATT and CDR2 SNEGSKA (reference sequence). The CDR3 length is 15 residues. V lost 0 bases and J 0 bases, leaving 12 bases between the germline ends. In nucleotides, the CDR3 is TGCAGTGCTAGAGATTTGAGCGGCAGCTCCTACGAGCAGTACTTC. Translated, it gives CSARDLSGSSYEQYF.

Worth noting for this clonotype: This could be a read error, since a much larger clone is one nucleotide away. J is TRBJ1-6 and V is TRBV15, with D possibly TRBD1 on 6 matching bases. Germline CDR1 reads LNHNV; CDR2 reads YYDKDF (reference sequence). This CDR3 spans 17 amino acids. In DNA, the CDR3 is TGTGCCACCAGCAGAGGGTTAGGAGGGACATCCAATTCACCCCTCCGCTTT. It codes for CATSRGLGGTSNSPLRF. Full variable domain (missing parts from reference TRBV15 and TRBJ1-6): DAMVIQNPRYQVTQFGKPVTLSCSQTLNHNVMYWYQQKSSQAPKLLFHYYDKDFNNEADTPDNFQSRRPNTSFCFLDIRSPGLGDTAMYLCATSRGLGGTSNSPLRFGNGTRLTVT.

The CDR3, as DNA: TGTGCCAGCAGTTATTTCTTTACTAGCAAGGGTAATGAGCAGTTCTTC. Protein sequence: CASSYFFTSKGNEQFF. The chain joins TRBV6-5 to TRBJ2-1, with D tentatively TRBD2 (6 bases). The CDR3 covers 16 residues. Germline-derived CDR1 and CDR2 are MNHEY and SVGAGI. The ends were cut back, 3 bases at V and 7 bases at J, with 19 bases in the middle.

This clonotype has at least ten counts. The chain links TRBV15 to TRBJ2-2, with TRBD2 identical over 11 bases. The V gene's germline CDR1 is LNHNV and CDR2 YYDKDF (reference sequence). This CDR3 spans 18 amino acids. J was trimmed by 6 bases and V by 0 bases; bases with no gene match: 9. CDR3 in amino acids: CATSREVAGGRFAGELFF. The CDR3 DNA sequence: TGTGCCACCAGCAGAGAAGTAGCGGGGGGGAGATTCGCCGGGGAGCTGTTTTTT.

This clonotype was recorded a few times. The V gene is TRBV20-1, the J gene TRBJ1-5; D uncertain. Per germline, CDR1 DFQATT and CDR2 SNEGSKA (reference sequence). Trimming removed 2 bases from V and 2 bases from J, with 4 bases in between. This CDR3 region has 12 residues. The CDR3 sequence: CSARMRNQPQHF. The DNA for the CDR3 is TGCAGTGCTAGAATGCGCAATCAGCCCCAGCATTTT.

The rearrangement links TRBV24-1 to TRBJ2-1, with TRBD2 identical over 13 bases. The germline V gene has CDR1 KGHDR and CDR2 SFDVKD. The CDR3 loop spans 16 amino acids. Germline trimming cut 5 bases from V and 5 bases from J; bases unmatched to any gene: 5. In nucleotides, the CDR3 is TGTGCCACCAGTGGCCTGACTAGCGGGAGGAACAATGAGCAGTTCTTC. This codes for CATSGLTSGRNNEQFF.

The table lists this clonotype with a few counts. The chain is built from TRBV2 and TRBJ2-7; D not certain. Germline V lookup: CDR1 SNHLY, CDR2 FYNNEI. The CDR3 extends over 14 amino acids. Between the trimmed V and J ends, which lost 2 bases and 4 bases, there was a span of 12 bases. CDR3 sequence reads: CASSESTPGYEQYF. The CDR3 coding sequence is TGTGCCAGCAGTGAAAGTACCCCTGGTTACGAGCAGTACTTC.

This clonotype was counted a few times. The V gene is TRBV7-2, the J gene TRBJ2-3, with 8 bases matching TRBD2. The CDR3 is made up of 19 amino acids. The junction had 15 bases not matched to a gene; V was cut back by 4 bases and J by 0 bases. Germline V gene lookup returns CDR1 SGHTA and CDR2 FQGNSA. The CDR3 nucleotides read TGTGCCAGCAGCTCGCCAAACACGGGACTAGGGGATAGCACAGATACGCAGTATTTT. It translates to CASSSPNTGLGDSTDTQYF.

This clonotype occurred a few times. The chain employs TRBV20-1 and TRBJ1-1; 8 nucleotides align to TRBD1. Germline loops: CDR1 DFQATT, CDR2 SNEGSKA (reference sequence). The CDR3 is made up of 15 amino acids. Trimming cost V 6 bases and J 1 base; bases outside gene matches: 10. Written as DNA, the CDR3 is TGCAGTGCCCTAGAGGCCGGGACAGGGAACACTGAAGCTTTCTTT. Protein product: CSALEAGTGNTEAFF.

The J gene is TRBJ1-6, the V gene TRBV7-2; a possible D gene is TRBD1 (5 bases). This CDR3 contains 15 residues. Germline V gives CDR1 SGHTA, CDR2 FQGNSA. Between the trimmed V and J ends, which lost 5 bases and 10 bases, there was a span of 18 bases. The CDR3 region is CASSPRDPKSSPLHF. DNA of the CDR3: TGTGCCAGCAGCCCCCGGGACCCTAAAAGCTCACCCCTCCACTTT.

The CDR3 is CASSLEPGTGELFF. The DNA of the CDR3 is TGTGCCAGCAGCTTGGAGCCAGGAACCGGGGAGCTGTTTTTT. This chain links TRBV5-5 with TRBJ2-2, with no clear D. This CDR3 has 14 amino acids. Trimming cost V 0 bases and J 5 bases, with 8 bases left between them. Germline CDR1 reads SGHKS; CDR2 reads YYEKEE (reference sequence).

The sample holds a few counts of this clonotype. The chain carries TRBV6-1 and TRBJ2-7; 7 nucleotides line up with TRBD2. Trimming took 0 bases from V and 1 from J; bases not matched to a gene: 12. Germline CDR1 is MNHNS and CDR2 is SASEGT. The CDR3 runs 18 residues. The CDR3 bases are TGTGCCAGCAGTGAAGCCACCCGGGCTAGCGGTTCTTCCTACGAGCAGTACTTC. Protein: CASSEATRASGSSYEQYF.

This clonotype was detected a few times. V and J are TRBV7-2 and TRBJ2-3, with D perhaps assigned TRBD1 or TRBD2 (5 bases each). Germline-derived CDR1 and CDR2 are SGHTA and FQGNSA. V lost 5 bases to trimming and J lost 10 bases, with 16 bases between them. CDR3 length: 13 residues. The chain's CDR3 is CASSPGTTNAQYF. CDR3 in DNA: TGTGCCAGCAGCCCAGGGACCACAAATGCGCAGTATTTT.

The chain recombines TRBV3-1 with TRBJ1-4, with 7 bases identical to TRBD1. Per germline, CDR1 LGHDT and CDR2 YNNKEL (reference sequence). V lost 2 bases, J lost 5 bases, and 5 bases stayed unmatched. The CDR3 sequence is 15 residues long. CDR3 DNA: TGTGCCAGCAGCCAAATACAGGGGCGGAATGAAAAACTGTTTTTT. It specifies CASSQIQGRNEKLFF.

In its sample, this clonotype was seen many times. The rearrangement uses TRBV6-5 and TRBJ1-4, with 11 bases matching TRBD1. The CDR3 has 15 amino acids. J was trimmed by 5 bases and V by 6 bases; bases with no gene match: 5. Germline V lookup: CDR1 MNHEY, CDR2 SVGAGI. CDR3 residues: CASSDGTGGNEKLFF. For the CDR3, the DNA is TGTGCCAGCAGCGATGGGACAGGGGGAAATGAAAAACTGTTTTTT.

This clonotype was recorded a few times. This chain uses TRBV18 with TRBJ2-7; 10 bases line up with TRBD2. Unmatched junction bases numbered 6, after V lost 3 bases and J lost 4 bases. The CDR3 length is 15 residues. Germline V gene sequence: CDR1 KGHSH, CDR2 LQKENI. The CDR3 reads CASSPPSGRAYEQYF. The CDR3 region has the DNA TGTGCCAGCTCACCCCCCAGCGGGAGGGCATACGAGCAGTACTTC.

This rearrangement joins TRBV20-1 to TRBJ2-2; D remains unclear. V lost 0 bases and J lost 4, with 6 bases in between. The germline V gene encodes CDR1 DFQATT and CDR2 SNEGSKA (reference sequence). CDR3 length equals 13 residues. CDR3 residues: CSARDLTTGELFF. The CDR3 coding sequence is TGCAGTGCTAGAGATCTGACCACCGGGGAGCTGTTTTTT.

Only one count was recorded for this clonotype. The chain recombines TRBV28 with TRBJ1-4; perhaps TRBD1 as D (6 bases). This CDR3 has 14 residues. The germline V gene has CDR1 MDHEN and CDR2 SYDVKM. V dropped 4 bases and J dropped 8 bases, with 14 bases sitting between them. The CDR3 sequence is CASSSTGEGEKLFF. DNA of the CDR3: TGTGCCAGCAGTTCGACAGGAGAAGGGGAAAAACTGTTTTTT.